This T cell receptor beta chain appears in the sequencing data of a study of blood T cell repertoires in COVID-19. Study-wide context: There were acute and convalescent COVID-19 samples, and they came from the United States, Italy and Spain. The cDNA or gDNA used as material had been derived from T cells, B-cell-depleted T cells, or PBMCs.

The table lists this clone with a count of one. Under the authors' procedure: Quantification of nucleated cells was approximated via reference gene primer amplification. Profiling relied on immunoSEQ multiplex PCR, and the TCRdb table lists in-frame clones only, not all of them. V and J calls plus clone size are reproduced from that table; the DNA served to infer D and trimming. In the table there are a few hundred thousand clones, around 90% of which are singletons. Trimming took 0 bases from V and 10 from J; bases not matched to a gene: 9. CDR1 and CDR2 from the germline V gene are SGHRS and YFSETQ. The CDR3 has 14 amino acids.

This TCR came from a woman in her forties with acute or convalescent COVID-19. Sequenced sample: peripheral blood. V usage is TRBV5-1 and J usage is TRBJ1-1; TRBD1 agrees at 7 bases. CDR3 protein: CASSLAGASGGAFF. CDR3 DNA: TGCGCCAGCAGCTTGGCCGGGGCATCAGGGGGAGCTTTCTTT.